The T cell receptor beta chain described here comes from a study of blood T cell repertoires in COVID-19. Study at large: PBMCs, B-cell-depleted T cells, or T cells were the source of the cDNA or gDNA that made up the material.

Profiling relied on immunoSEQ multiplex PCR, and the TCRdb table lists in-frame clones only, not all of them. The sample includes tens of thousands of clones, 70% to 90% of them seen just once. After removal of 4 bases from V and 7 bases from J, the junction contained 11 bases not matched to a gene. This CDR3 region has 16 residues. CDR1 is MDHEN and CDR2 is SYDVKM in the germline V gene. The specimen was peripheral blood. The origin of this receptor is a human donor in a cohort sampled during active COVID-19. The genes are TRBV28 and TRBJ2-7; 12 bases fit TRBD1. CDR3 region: CASSSPGQGAVGEQYF. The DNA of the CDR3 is TGTGCCAGCAGTTCCCCGGGACAGGGGGCAGTAGGGGAGCAGTACTTC.